Presented here are 13 T cell receptor beta chains from one specimen sequenced in a study of somatic mutations in cytotoxic T cells in rheumatoid arthritis. The method was immunoSEQ multiplex PCR; TCRdb's version includes in-frame clones alone and lacks a portion of them. The table has about 7,000 clones, over 70% seen once. Sequencing was performed on CD8+ T cells sorted from blood. The receptors originated from an adult with rheumatoid arthritis.

The chain links TRBV19 to TRBJ1-2; TRBD1 is a possible D gene (6 bases). Trimming pared 7 bases from V and 7 bases from J, leaving 19 bases between. The CDR3 length is 14 residues. Germline V lookup: CDR1 LNHDA, CDR2 SQIVND (reference sequence). The CDR3 spells CASTLGSGASGYTF. Written as DNA, the CDR3 is TGTGCCAGTACCCTAGGGTCGGGGGCGAGTGGCTACACCTTC.

DNA for the CDR3: TGCGCCAGCAGCCAAGATTGGACAGGGGGCTGGATAGGCACCGGGGAGCTGTTTTTT. Amino acids: CASSQDWTGGWIGTGELFF. This chain uses TRBV4-3 with TRBJ2-2, with 11 bases matching TRBD1. From germline, CDR1 is LGHNA and CDR2 YSLEER. The CDR3 totals 19 residues. Unmatched junction bases numbered 10, after V lost 0 bases and J lost 4 bases.

V is TRBV7-8 and J is TRBJ2-2, with 12 bases aligning to TRBD1. The CDR3 is made up of 17 amino acids. Per germline, CDR1 SGHVS and CDR2 FQNEAQ. J lost 6 bases, V lost 5 bases, and 10 bases had no gene match. As DNA, the CDR3 is TGTGCCAGCAGCCTCGTCGCGGGGACAGGGGGCTCCGGGGAGCTGTTTTTT. Its protein is CASSLVAGTGGSGELFF.

This clone has a single count. V is TRBV23-1 and J is TRBJ1-2; D is ambiguous. TRBV23-1 is an open reading frame whose function is uncertain. The CDR3 loop spans 20 amino acids. Trimming took off 1 base at V and 1 base at J, with 25 bases between the two ends. CDR3 residues: CASSQYVGWAERSINYGYTF. The CDR3 DNA follows: TGCGCCAGCAGTCAATATGTTGGTTGGGCAGAAAGAAGCATTAACTATGGCTACACCTTC.

The V and J genes are TRBV30 and TRBJ1-3; TRBD1 might be the D (6 bases). The V and J ends lost 2 bases and 2 bases respectively, with 10 bases between them. This CDR3 is 14 amino acids long. Germline V lookup: CDR1 GTSNPN, CDR2 SVGIG (reference sequence). For the CDR3, the DNA is TGTGCCTGGAGTCAGACAGGTGCTGGAAACACCATATATTTT. Its translation: CAWSQTGAGNTIYF.

The chain is built from TRBV11-2 and TRBJ2-5, with 7 bases matching TRBD1. Germline CDR1 reads SGHAT; CDR2 reads FQNNGV. The CDR3 is made up of 14 amino acids. Trimming at V came to 4 bases and at J to 3 bases, leaving 5 bases not matched to a gene. In nucleotides, the CDR3 is TGTGCCAGCAGCTCGAGAACAGGGGAAGAGACCCAGTACTTC. Residues: CASSSRTGEETQYF.

The V call is TRBV5-1, the J call TRBJ2-3; the match to TRBD1 covers 7 bases. CDR1 and CDR2 (germline): SGHRS, YFSETQ. After removal of 0 bases from V and 0 bases from J, the junction contained 4 bases not matched to a gene. The CDR3 sequence is 16 residues long. Here the CDR3 DNA reads TGCGCCAGCAGCTTGGCCGAGGGGGCGAGCACAGATACGCAGTATTTT. Encoded protein: CASSLAEGASTDTQYF.

This chain uses TRBV9 with TRBJ2-5, with 8 bases lining up with TRBD1. CDR1 SGDLS and CDR2 YYNGEE come from the germline V gene. The CDR3 consists of 14 residues. The V gene end was trimmed by 0 bases and the J gene end by 5 bases; junction bases not matched to a gene: 3. CDR3 sequence (DNA): TGTGCCAGCAGCGTAGGACAGGGGCATGAGACCCAGTACTTC. This translates into CASSVGQGHETQYF.

The gene calls are TRBV7-2 and TRBJ2-3; D is perhaps TRBD1 (6 bases). The germline V and J ends were trimmed by 5 bases and 0 bases, with 21 bases remaining between them. The germline V gene encodes CDR1 SGHTA and CDR2 FQGNSA. The CDR3 runs to 18 residues. The CDR3 DNA is TGTGCCAGCAGCGCCTTCAGTCCAGGGGTGTTGAGCACAGATACGCAGTATTTT. It specifies CASSAFSPGVLSTDTQYF. Full variable domain (remainder filled in from reference TRBV7-2 and TRBJ2-3): GAGVSQSPSNKVTEKGKDVELRCDPISGHTALYWYRQSLGQGLEFLIYFQGNSAPDKSGLPSDRFSAERTGGSVSTLTIQRTQQEDSAVYLCASSAFSPGVLSTDTQYFGPGTRLTVL.

This clone was detected only once. V and J are TRBV5-4 and TRBJ2-7, with D perhaps given as TRBD1 or TRBD2 (6 bases each). Per germline, CDR1 SGHNT and CDR2 YYREEE (reference sequence). The CDR3 has 15 amino acids. V was clipped by 3 bases and J by 6 bases, with 19 bases between them. The CDR3, as DNA: TGTGCCAGCAGCTGGGGGGCGGGGAGCCCCGGCGAGCAGTACTTC. Translating it yields CASSWGAGSPGEQYF. The full variable domain, with the rest looked up from reference TRBV5-4 and TRBJ2-7, is ETGVTQSPTHLIKTRGQQVTLRCSSQSGHNTVSWYQQALGQGPQFIFQYYREEENGRGNFPPRFSGLQFPNYSSELNVNALELDDSALYLCASSWGAGSPGEQYFGPGTRLTVT.

V and J are TRBV19 and TRBJ2-3; TRBD1 matches at 11 bases. V lost 9 bases, J lost 0 bases, and 5 bases stayed unmatched. The germline V gene encodes CDR1 LNHDA and CDR2 SQIVND (reference sequence). The CDR3 loop spans 15 amino acids. CDR3 sequence (DNA): TGTGCCAGCAGGGACAGGGGGGCTAGCACAGATACGCAGTATTTT. Its protein product is CASRDRGASTDTQYF.

The V call is TRBV19, the J call TRBJ2-2; D unclear. There are 14 residues in the CDR3. CDR1 LNHDA and CDR2 SQIVND come from the germline V gene (reference sequence). V was cut by 1 base and J by 0 bases, with 3 bases left in between. The CDR3 bases are TGTGCCAGTAGTATAGGTGCGAACACCGGGGAGCTGTTTTTT. Its translation is CASSIGANTGELFF.

Concerning this clone itself: As the CDR3 is not closed by the conserved phenylalanine or tryptophan, this likely results from a read error. It is unclear where the CDR3 begins or ends on the DNA, so no DNA is shown, and the CDR3 is as TCRdb lists it. The chain has TRBV7-4 and TRBJ2-4; the table's TRBD2 call for D was not verified on the DNA. The CDR3 sequence runs 13 residues, both termini included. From germline, CDR1 is SGHVT and CDR2 SQSDAQ. The CDR3 is CASSLDLGGGPGD.